This T cell receptor (beta chain) comes out of a study of control samples from healthy donors and cancer patients. Profiled with immunoSEQ multiplex PCR; TCRdb holds only in-frame clones, not every one. The table lists 170,000 or so clones, about 93% of them singletons. V was pared by 2 bases and J by 2 bases, with 13 bases between. Germline lookup yields CDR1 SGHRS and CDR2 YFSETQ. The CDR3 is 15 amino acids. The sample comprised blood. The clonotype originates from a young man in good health. The rearrangement joins TRBV5-1 to TRBJ1-2; D is possibly TRBD1 (5 bases). The CDR3 DNA is TGCGCCAGCAGCTTTGGCAGGGCAGAGAACTATGGCTACACCTTC. This codes for CASSFGRAENYGYTF.